These T cell receptor beta chains were read from a single sample in a study of blood T cell repertoires in COVID-19. Clones were read by immunoSEQ multiplex PCR, and TCRdb kept only the in-frame ones, dropping some. The table shows 140,000 to 150,000 clones, with approximately 86% occurring only once. Material: PBMCs or T cells enriched from blood (not recorded which). These receptors came from a woman aged 35 to 49 who had been exposed to COVID-19. The CDR3 runs from the conserved cysteine through the conserved F or W. The D gene is left open where the match is weak. Clone size is given for some rows only: seen once, a few or many times, or a class if the clone is expanded.

j_call | v_call | clone_size | d_call | cdr3_nt | cdr3_aa
TRBJ1-5 | TRBV19 | . | . | TGTGCCAGTAGTGGTAGGGGCCGGCCCCAGCATTTT | CASSGRGRPQHF
TRBJ2-7 | TRBV12-5 | . | TRBD1 | TGTGCTAGTGGTTGGGGGACAGAACTCGAGCAGTACTTC | CASGWGTELEQYF
TRBJ1-6 | TRBV9 | . | . | TGTGCCAGCAGCTCCTCCCAGGGGTCTGGGGGCGTTCGATCACCCCTCCACTTT | CASSSSQGSGGVRSPLHF
TRBJ2-3 | TRBV4-1 | . | TRBD2 | TGCGCCAGCAGCCTTGGTGGGGCGGGAGGATTCACAGATACGCAGTATTTT | CASSLGGAGGFTDTQYF
TRBJ2-4 | TRBV4-1 | . | TRBD1 | TGCGCCAGCAGCCAATCGGGACAGGAGAACGTCAAAAACATTCAGTACTTC | CASSQSGQENVKNIQYF
TRBJ1-3 | TRBV6-2/TRBV6-3 | . | . | TGTGCCAGCAGTTACGGTACGGCTGGAAACACCATATATTTT | CASSYGTAGNTIYF
TRBJ2-7 | TRBV6-2/TRBV6-3 | once | . | TGTGCCAGCAGTTCCGCCGGGACAACTTCCTACGAGCAGTACTTC | CASSSAGTTSYEQYF
TRBJ2-1 | TRBV9 | . | . | TGTGCCAGCAGCAAAGATCCCTGGTCAGATGAGCAGTTCTTC | CASSKDPWSDEQFF
TRBJ1-4 | TRBV10-2 | . | TRBD1 | TGCGCCAGCAGGGGAAACACAGGGGCGGGTAATGAAAAACTGTTTTTT | CASRGNTGAGNEKLFF
TRBJ2-5 | TRBV30 | . | . | TGTGCCTGGAGGGGGAGCTACCAAGAGACCCAGTACTTC | CAWRGSYQETQYF
TRBJ1-5 | TRBV6-5 | . | . | TGTGCCAGCAGTTATAACAGGGCAGTAAATCAGCCCCAGCATTTT | CASSYNRAVNQPQHF
TRBJ1-5 | TRBV19 | . | . | TGTGCCAGTAGTATACGTTTAGTTGAGGGCAGACAGGACAATCAGCCCCAGCATTTT | CASSIRLVEGRQDNQPQHF
TRBJ2-7 | TRBV7-9 | . | TRBD1 | TGTGCCAGCAGCAAGGACAGGGTCCACGAGCAGTACTTC | CASSKDRVHEQYF
TRBJ1-5 | TRBV25-1 | . | . | TGTGCCAGCAGTGACCTTAATAGCAATCAGCCCCAGCATTTT | CASSDLNSNQPQHF
TRBJ1-5 | TRBV5-6 | . | . | TGTGCCAGCAGCTTGGCCGTTGGAGCTCAGCCCCAGCATTTT | CASSLAVGAQPQHF
TRBJ2-7 | TRBV9 | . | . | TGTGCCAGCAGCGTAGGGACAGTCCTTACCTACGAGCAGTACTTC | CASSVGTVLTYEQYF
TRBJ1-5 | TRBV3-1/TRBV3-2 | . | . | TGTGCCAGCAGCCAAGGAGGACAACCCTCATCTCAGCCCCAGCATTTT | CASSQGGQPSSQPQHF
TRBJ2-3 | TRBV24-1 | . | TRBD1 | TGTGCCACCAGTCACCGGGACAGGGGGAGTTACACAGATACGCAGTATTTT | CATSHRDRGSYTDTQYF
TRBJ1-4 | TRBV19 | . | . | TGTGCCAGTGGAACCGGGAAACTGTTTTTT | CASGTGKLFF
TRBJ2-7 | TRBV5-4 | . | TRBD2 | TGTGCCAGCAGCTTGTTCGTAGCGGGAGGGTTCTACGAGCAGTACTTC | CASSLFVAGGFYEQYF
TRBJ2-2 | TRBV25-1 | . | TRBD2 | TGTGCCAGCCGAAGTAGCGGGAGGGAGACCGGGGAGCTGTTTTTT | CASRSSGRETGELFF
TRBJ2-2 | TRBV19 | . | . | TGTGCCAGTAGTACAACAGGGTACACCGGGGAGCTGTTTTTT | CASSTTGYTGELFF
TRBJ2-3 | TRBV28 | . | . | TGTGCCAGCAGTTTACAGTCTTCCACAGATACGCAGTATTTT | CASSLQSSTDTQYF
TRBJ2-7 | TRBV11-2 | . | TRBD2 | TGTGCCAGCAGCCAGTTAGCGGGGGCGAGTGAGCAGTACTTC | CASSQLAGASEQYF
TRBJ1-6 | TRBV7-9 | . | TRBD1 | TGTGCCAGCAGTCCTGACAGGGGGCCTAATTCACCCCTCCACTTT | CASSPDRGPNSPLHF
TRBJ2-5 | TRBV28 | . | . | TGTGCCAGCAGTCCCACAGGGTCGTGGACCCAGTACTTC | CASSPTGSWTQYF
TRBJ1-2 | TRBV28 | . | . | TGTGCCAGCAGTTTAAGACTCTATGGCTACACCTTC | CASSLRLYGYTF
TRBJ2-1 | TRBV27 | once | . | TGTGCCAGCAGTTCTGGCGGCAATGAGCAGTTCTTC | CASSSGGNEQFF
TRBJ1-2 | TRBV11-2 | . | TRBD1 | TGTGCCAGCAGCTTAGCCTCAGGGGGTCGCTATGGCTACACCTTC | CASSLASGGRYGYTF
TRBJ2-2 | TRBV9 | . | . | TGTGCCAGCAGCGTAGCTGGAAGGGGTGAGACCGGGGAGCTGTTTTTT | CASSVAGRGETGELFF
TRBJ1-5 | TRBV2 | once | . | TGTGCCAGCAGTGACGACGGCGGCAGCAATCAGCCCCAGCATTTT | CASSDDGGSNQPQHF
TRBJ2-7 | TRBV5-1 | . | TRBD2 | TGCGCCAGCAGTTTGCGGGAGTCTGTCGAGCAGTACTTC | CASSLRESVEQYF
TRBJ1-2 | TRBV10-1 | few | . | TGCGCCAGCGGCTTCTATGGCTACACCTTC | CASGFYGYTF
TRBJ2-2 | TRBV4-2 | . | TRBD2 | TGTGCCAGCAGCCGCCGATTAGCGGGGTCTTCTGACACCGGGGAGCTGTTTTTT | CASSRRLAGSSDTGELFF
TRBJ2-5 | TRBV11-2 | . | TRBD1 | TGTGCCAGCAGCTCCCCCGGACAGGCCCAGTACTTC | CASSSPGQAQYF
TRBJ2-5 | TRBV29-1 | . | . | TGCAGCGTTTATCGGCGGGGGCTGGAGACCCAGTACTTC | CSVYRRGLETQYF
TRBJ1-4 | TRBV18 | . | . | TGTGCCAGCTCAAACCCGGGACAAGAGGGTGAAAAACTGTTTTTT | CASSNPGQEGEKLFF
TRBJ2-3 | TRBV7-9 | . | TRBD2 | TGTGCCAGCAGCTCGGGACTAGCGGTAATCACAGATACGCAGTATTTT | CASSSGLAVITDTQYF
TRBJ2-5 | TRBV12-5 | . | . | TGTGCTAGTGGTTTGGCTCAGGGCAGGGTAATGGAGACCCAGTACTTC | CASGLAQGRVMETQYF